These 27 T cell receptor beta chains were sequenced from one sample in a study of blood T cell repertoires in COVID-19. Only in-frame clones appear in the TCRdb table, and some are missing; sequencing was by immunoSEQ multiplex PCR. The sample lists some 200,000 clones, 85% to 90% occurring once. The sample comprised peripheral blood. All receptors derive from a man of 80 years or more with acute or convalescent COVID-19.

The DNA of the CDR3 is TGCGCCAGCAGCCAAACGCGGGCATGGCCAGATACGCAGTATTTT. This sequence encodes CASSQTRAWPDTQYF. The chain combines TRBV4-3 with TRBJ2-3; D perhaps matches TRBD2 (5 bases). Germline-derived CDR1 and CDR2 are LGHNA and YSLEER. Trimming took 2 bases from V and 4 from J, leaving 13 bases between them. The CDR3 contains 15 residues.

The chain combines TRBV6-2 or TRBV6-3 with TRBJ2-1; possibly TRBD2 for D (5 bases). Germline CDR1 MNHEY, CDR2 SVGEGT. The CDR3 runs 15 residues. Between the trimmed V and J ends, which lost 0 bases and 5 bases, there was a span of 11 bases. The CDR3, as DNA: TGTGCCAGCAGTTACTCGTACGGACTTAACAATGAGCAGTTCTTC. It specifies CASSYSYGLNNEQFF.

The chain combines TRBV5-1 with TRBJ2-2; TRBD1 aligns across 12 bases. CDR3 length: 16 residues. The J segment lost 3 bases and the V segment lost 4 bases, leaving 4 bases of the junction unmatched. The germline CDR1 and CDR2 sequences are SGHRS and YFSETQ. The CDR3 loop reads CASSRDRGLDTGELFF. The DNA of the CDR3 is TGCGCCAGCAGCCGGGACAGGGGGCTGGACACCGGGGAGCTGTTTTTT.

V usage is TRBV5-1 and J usage is TRBJ1-1; 7 bases fit TRBD1. CDR1 is SGHRS, CDR2 YFSETQ, per germline. V lost 2 bases, J lost 0 bases, and 4 bases stayed unmatched. This CDR3 is 15 amino acids long. CDR3 sequence: CASSFRDSLNTEAFF. In DNA form, the CDR3 reads TGCGCCAGCAGCTTTCGGGACAGCCTGAACACTGAAGCTTTCTTT. Combining the CDR3 with reference TRBV5-1 and TRBJ1-1 gives the whole variable domain KAGVTQTPRYLIKTRGQQVTLSCSPISGHRSVSWYQQTPGQGLQFLFEYFSETQRNKGNFPGRFSGRQFSNSRSEMNVSTLELGDSALYLCASSFRDSLNTEAFFGQGTRLTVV.

The rearrangement links TRBV2 to TRBJ1-1, with D uncertain. This CDR3 region has 13 residues. Germline CDR1 and CDR2: SNHLY and FYNNEI. V lost 2 bases and J 3 bases, leaving 7 bases between the germline ends. The CDR3 region is CASSERLDTEAFF. The CDR3 region has the DNA TGTGCCAGCAGTGAACGACTTGACACTGAAGCTTTCTTT.

The V call is TRBV6-4, the J call TRBJ2-3; tentatively, D is TRBD2 (5 bases). CDR1 MRHNA and CDR2 SNTAGT come from the germline V gene. The length of the CDR3 is 15 residues. Trimming removed 0 bases at V and 8 bases at J, with 15 bases between. DNA of the CDR3: TGTGCCAGCAGTGACTCGATCCGGGAACGGGGTACGCAGTATTTT. It is translated as CASSDSIRERGTQYF.

This rearrangement joins TRBV7-8 to TRBJ2-1; maybe TRBD1 (6 bases). Germline V gene data show CDR1 as SGHVS and CDR2 as FQNEAQ. Trimming shortened V by 0 bases and J by 10 bases, and 25 bases separated the two germline ends. CDR3 length: 18 residues. The CDR3 here is CASSLALHRDIIGVEQFF. For the CDR3, the DNA is TGTGCCAGCAGCTTAGCTTTGCACAGGGATATAATCGGGGTCGAGCAGTTCTTC.

About this clone: Other nucleotide sequences in the sample specify the same CDR3. The chain's CDR3 is CASSGTGSGELFF. In DNA form, the CDR3 reads TGTGCCAGTAGTGGGACAGGGTCCGGGGAGCTGTTTTTT. The rearrangement joins TRBV19 to TRBJ2-2, with 9 positions matching TRBD1. J lost 6 bases, V lost 5 bases, and 1 base had no gene match. The germline CDR1 and CDR2 sequences are LNHDA and SQIVND (reference sequence). CDR3 size: 13 residues.

For the CDR3, the DNA is TGTGCCAGCAGCTTGTCAGCGGGACAGGCCACTAACTATGGCTACACCTTC. Residues: CASSLSAGQATNYGYTF. V usage is TRBV5-5 and J usage is TRBJ1-2, with TRBD1 matching over 8 bases. CDR1 and CDR2 (germline): SGHKS, YYEKEE (reference sequence). CDR3 length: 17 residues. The trim removed 1 base at V and 0 bases at J, leaving 8 bases unmatched.

Comment on this clone: The junction does not match germline at one end; this may be a read error. The chain employs TRBV7-7 and TRBJ2-1; TRBD2 might be the D (5 bases). The CDR3 totals 15 residues. The germline V gene has CDR1 SSHAT and CDR2 FNYEAQ (reference sequence). CDR3 nucleotide sequence: TGTGCTAGCAGCTTAGCGCCGGGCTCCTACAATGAGCAGTTCTTC. Translated, it gives CASSLAPGSYNEQFF.

V usage is TRBV30 and J usage is TRBJ2-7; TRBD1 might be the D (5 bases). This CDR3 has 13 amino acids. Germline V gene lookup returns CDR1 GTSNPN and CDR2 SVGIG (reference sequence). V gave up 2 bases and J gave up 3 bases, with 11 bases separating them. CDR3 sequence (DNA): TGTGCCTGGAGTCCCAAGACAGTCTACGAGCAGTACTTC. Amino acid sequence: CAWSPKTVYEQYF.

V is TRBV11-2 and J is TRBJ2-7; D uncertain. The CDR3 sequence is 13 residues long. V dropped 5 bases and J dropped 3 bases, with 11 bases sitting between them. Germline-derived CDR1 and CDR2 are SGHAT and FQNNGV. The chain's CDR3 is CASSQNLIYEQYF. The CDR3 DNA follows: TGTGCCAGCAGCCAGAATTTAATCTACGAGCAGTACTTC.

The chain couples TRBV7-2 to TRBJ1-2; the D is unclear. CDR3 size: 15 residues. Germline V CDR1 and CDR2: SGHTA, FQGNSA. V dropped 0 bases and J dropped 0 bases, with 8 bases sitting between them. The CDR3 DNA is TGTGCCAGCAGCTTAGCGGTGATAGCTAACTATGGCTACACCTTC. Translation: CASSLAVIANYGYTF.

This clone was seen a few times. The J gene is TRBJ1-5, the V gene TRBV7-2; D is possibly TRBD1 (5 bases). V lost 1 base and J 3 bases, leaving 10 bases between the germline ends. Germline CDR1 SGHTA, CDR2 FQGNSA. CDR3 length: 15 amino acids. The CDR3 protein is CASSLGGSTNQPQHF. The CDR3 coding sequence is TGTGCCAGCAGCTTAGGGGGCAGCACCAATCAGCCCCAGCATTTT.

This clone was observed a handful of times. This sequence joins TRBV6-5 and TRBJ2-5; TRBD2 agrees at 8 bases. This CDR3 is built from 15 residues. Germline-derived CDR1 and CDR2 are MNHEY and SVGAGI. V lost 6 bases and J lost 1; bases outside the gene matches: 7. CDR3 DNA sequence: TGTGCCAGCAGACTGACTAGCGTGTCCCAAGAGACCCAGTACTTC. Translation: CASRLTSVSQETQYF.

The V call is TRBV7-2, the J call TRBJ2-3, with no clear D. The V and J ends lost 0 bases and 4 bases respectively, with 11 bases between them. This CDR3 spans 15 amino acids. CDR1 is SGHTA, CDR2 FQGNSA, per germline. CDR3 protein: CASSLAATRPDTQYF. CDR3 nucleotides: TGTGCCAGCAGCTTAGCAGCGACTCGACCAGATACGCAGTATTTT.

V usage is TRBV23-1 and J usage is TRBJ2-7; 14 bases are shared with TRBD2. TRBV23-1 counts as an open reading frame of uncertain function. The CDR3 spans 17 residues. Losses at the gene ends were 6 bases for V and 9 bases for J; bases not matched to a gene: 16. In nucleotides, the CDR3 is TGCGCCAGCAGCGGGACGGCCGGGACTAGCGGGAGCCCCGTGCAGTACGTC. Protein product: CASSGTAGTSGSPVQYV.

The chain uses TRBV5-1 and TRBJ2-7; TRBD2 might be the D (7 bases). This CDR3 region has 15 residues. V was clipped by 0 bases and J by 3 bases, with 13 bases between them. CDR1 and CDR2 from the germline V gene are SGHRS and YFSETQ. CDR3 sequence (DNA): TGCGCCAGCAGCTTGGGGGGGGGCGCGGTCTACGAGCAGTACTTC. It encodes CASSLGGGAVYEQYF.

This chain links TRBV3-1 (or the pseudogene TRBV3-2) with TRBJ2-7; 12 bases agree with TRBD2. The CDR3 is 15 amino acids. Germline V gene sequence: CDR1 LGHDT, CDR2 YNNKEL (reference sequence). V dropped 4 bases and J dropped 3; count of bases not matched to a gene: 4. Written as DNA, the CDR3 is TGTGCCAGCAGCCTTAGACTAGCGGGGGACTACGAGCAGTACTTC. Its translation: CASSLRLAGDYEQYF.

Worth noting for this clone: The same CDR3 arises from other DNA sequences in this sample as well. The chain joins TRBV2 to TRBJ2-5; D uncertain. Trimming removed 5 bases from V and 2 bases from J, with 3 bases in between. From germline, CDR1 is SNHLY and CDR2 FYNNEI. The CDR3 extends over 11 amino acids. CDR3 coding DNA: TGTGCCAGCAGTCCTCAAGAGACCCAGTACTTC. It codes for CASSPQETQYF.

The chain employs TRBV27 and TRBJ2-1, with TRBD2 identical over 14 bases. Germline CDR1 MNHEY, CDR2 SMNVEV (reference sequence). The CDR3 contains 15 residues. J was trimmed by 9 bases and V by 4 bases; bases with no gene match: 5. The CDR3 here is CASSSGTSGRSEQFF. CDR3 nucleotide sequence: TGTGCCAGCAGTTCGGGGACTAGCGGGAGAAGTGAGCAGTTCTTC.

The rearrangement joins TRBV6-5 to TRBJ2-3, with a possible D match to TRBD1 (6 bases). Trimming removed 5 bases from V and 5 bases from J, with 14 bases in between. This CDR3 contains 14 residues. Germline assignment: CDR1 MNHEY and CDR2 SVGAGI. The CDR3 region has the DNA TGTGCCAGCAGTAAACCACAGGGATTAGATACGCAGTATTTT. Translation: CASSKPQGLDTQYF.

Only a few counts were recorded for this clone. V gene TRBV6-5 combines with J gene TRBJ2-7; D is perhaps TRBD2 (6 bases). V lost 6 bases and J lost 3, with 15 bases in between. The CDR3 extends over 14 amino acids. The germline V gene has CDR1 MNHEY and CDR2 SVGAGI. In DNA form, the CDR3 reads TGTGCCAGCAGGCCGGGACTGGTCGGCTACGAGCAGTACTTC. Amino acid sequence: CASRPGLVGYEQYF.

This rearrangement joins TRBV12-3 or TRBV12-4 to TRBJ2-1; D is unclear. V lost 3 bases and J lost 8, with 11 bases in between. CDR3 length equals 13 residues. CDR3 loop: CASSFVGDDEQFF. CDR3 sequence (DNA): TGTGCCAGCAGTTTCGTCGGTGATGATGAGCAGTTCTTC.

The gene calls are TRBV7-2 and TRBJ1-3; possible D gene TRBD1, 5 bases. The CDR3 is 16 amino acids. The ends were cut back, 5 bases at V and 4 bases at J, with 18 bases in the middle. Germline assignment: CDR1 SGHTA and CDR2 FQGNSA. CDR3: CASSQRTGGLGNTIYF. Written as DNA, the CDR3 is TGTGCCAGCAGCCAACGTACGGGGGGATTAGGAAACACCATATATTTT. The full variable domain, rest sourced from reference TRBV7-2 and TRBJ1-3, is GAGVSQSPSNKVTEKGKDVELRCDPISGHTALYWYRQSLGQGLEFLIYFQGNSAPDKSGLPSDRFSAERTGGSVSTLTIQRTQQEDSAVYLCASSQRTGGLGNTIYFGEGSWLTVV.

The V call is TRBV5-6, the J call TRBJ2-5; tentatively, D is TRBD1 (6 bases). CDR3 size: 15 residues. Per germline, CDR1 SGHDT and CDR2 YYEEEE. Trimming took off 4 bases at V and 2 bases at J, with 15 bases between the two ends. Written as DNA, the CDR3 is TGTGCCAGCAGCAAACAGGGTTTTGGGCAAGAGACCCAGTACTTC. The encoded protein is CASSKQGFGQETQYF.

This chain links TRBV28 with TRBJ2-5; unclear D gene. This CDR3 spans 14 amino acids. V was cut by 3 bases and J by 1 base, with 9 bases left in between. CDR1 and CDR2 from the germline V gene are MDHEN and SYDVKM. CDR3: CASSFWYSQETQYF. The CDR3, as DNA: TGTGCCAGCAGTTTTTGGTACAGCCAAGAGACCCAGTACTTC. Full variable domain (missing parts from reference TRBV28 and TRBJ2-5): DVKVTQSSRYLVKRTGEKVFLECVQDMDHENMFWYRQDPGLGLRLIYFSYDVKMKEKGDIPEGYSVSREKKERFSLILESASTNQTSMYLCASSFWYSQETQYFGPGTRLLVL.